This TCR beta chain comes out of a study of early stage breast cancer tumors. The assay was immunoSEQ multiplex PCR, and TCRdb's table has in-frame clones only and misses some. The table lists just over 70,000 clones, approximately 79% of them singletons. This sequence was found in a person aged 55 to 75 with breast cancer. Sample: blood.

CDR3 residues: CAILIRDRGSETQYF. The CDR3, as DNA: TGTGCCATCTTGATTAGGGACAGGGGGAGTGAGACCCAGTACTTC. The chain links TRBV10-3 to TRBJ2-5, with TRBD1 matching over 11 bases. Germline lookup yields CDR1 ENHRY and CDR2 SYGVKD. With 8 bases clipped from V and 5 bases from J, the junction kept 10 bases outside the gene matches. This CDR3 is built from 15 residues.